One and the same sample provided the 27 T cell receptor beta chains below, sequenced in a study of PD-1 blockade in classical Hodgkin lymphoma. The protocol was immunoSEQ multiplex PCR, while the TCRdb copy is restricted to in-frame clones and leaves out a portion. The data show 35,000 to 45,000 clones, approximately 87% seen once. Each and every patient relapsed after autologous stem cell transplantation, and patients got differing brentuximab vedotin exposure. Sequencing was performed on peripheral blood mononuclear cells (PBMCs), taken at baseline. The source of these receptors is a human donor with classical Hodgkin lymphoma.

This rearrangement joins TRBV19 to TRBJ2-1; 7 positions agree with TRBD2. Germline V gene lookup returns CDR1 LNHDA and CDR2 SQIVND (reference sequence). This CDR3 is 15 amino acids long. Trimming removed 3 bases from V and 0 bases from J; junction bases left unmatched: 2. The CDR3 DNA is TGTGCCAGTAGTATGTGGGACTACTCCTACAATGAGCAGTTCTTC. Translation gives CASSMWDYSYNEQFF.

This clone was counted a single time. The CDR3 protein is CASSLPGSANIQYF. In DNA, the CDR3 is TGTGCCAGCAGTTTACCGGGCTCCGCAAACATTCAGTACTTC. The V and J genes are TRBV28 and TRBJ2-4, with D unresolved. V lost 2 bases to trimming and J lost 6 bases, with 11 bases between them. This CDR3 is 14 amino acids long. Germline V lookup: CDR1 MDHEN, CDR2 SYDVKM.

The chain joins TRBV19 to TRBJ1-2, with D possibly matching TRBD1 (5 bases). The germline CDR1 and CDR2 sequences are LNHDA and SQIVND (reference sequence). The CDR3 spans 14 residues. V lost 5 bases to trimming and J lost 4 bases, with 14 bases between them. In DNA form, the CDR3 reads TGTGCCAGTAGTCTCGATGAGGGACTCTATGGCTACACCTTC. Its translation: CASSLDEGLYGYTF.

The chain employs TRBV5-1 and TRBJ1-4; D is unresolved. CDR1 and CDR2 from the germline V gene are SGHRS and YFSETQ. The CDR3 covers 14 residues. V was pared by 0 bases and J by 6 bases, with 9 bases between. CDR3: CASSLGGRDEKLFF. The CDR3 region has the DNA TGCGCCAGCAGCTTGGGGGGTAGGGATGAAAAACTGTTTTTT.

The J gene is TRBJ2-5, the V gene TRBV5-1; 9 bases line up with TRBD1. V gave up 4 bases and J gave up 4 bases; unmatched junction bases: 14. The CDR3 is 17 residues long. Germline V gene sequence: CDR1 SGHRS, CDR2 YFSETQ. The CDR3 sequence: CASSPLPLGTGIETQYF. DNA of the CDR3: TGCGCCAGCAGCCCGCTCCCCCTCGGGACAGGGATAGAGACCCAGTACTTC.

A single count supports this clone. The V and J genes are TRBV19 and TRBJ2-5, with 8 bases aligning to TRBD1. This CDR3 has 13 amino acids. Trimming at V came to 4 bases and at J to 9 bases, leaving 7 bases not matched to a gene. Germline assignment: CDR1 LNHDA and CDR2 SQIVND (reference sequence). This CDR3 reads CASSKGQGLSQYF. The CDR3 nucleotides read TGTGCCAGTAGTAAAGGACAGGGTTTGTCCCAGTACTTC.

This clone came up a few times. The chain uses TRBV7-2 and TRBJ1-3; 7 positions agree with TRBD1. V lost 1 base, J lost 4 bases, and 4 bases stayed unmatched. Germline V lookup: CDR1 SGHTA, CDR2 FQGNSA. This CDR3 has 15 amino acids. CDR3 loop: CASSLGTGAGNTIYF. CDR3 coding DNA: TGTGCCAGCAGCTTAGGGACAGGTGCAGGAAACACCATATATTTT.

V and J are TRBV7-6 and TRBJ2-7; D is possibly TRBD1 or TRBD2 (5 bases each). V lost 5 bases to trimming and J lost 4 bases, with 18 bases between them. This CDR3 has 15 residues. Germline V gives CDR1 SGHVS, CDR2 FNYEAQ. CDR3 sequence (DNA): TGTGCCAGCAGCCGGGCGGGTGGGGCCATGTACGAGCAGTACTTC. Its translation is CASSRAGGAMYEQYF.

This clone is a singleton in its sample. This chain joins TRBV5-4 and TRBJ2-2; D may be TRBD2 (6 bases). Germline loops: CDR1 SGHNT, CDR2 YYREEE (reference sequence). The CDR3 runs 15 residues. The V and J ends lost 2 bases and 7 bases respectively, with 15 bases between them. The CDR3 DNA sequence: TGTGCCAGCAGCTTCGGGGGAGCCCGCGGCGGGGAGCTGTTTTTT. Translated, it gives CASSFGGARGGELFF.

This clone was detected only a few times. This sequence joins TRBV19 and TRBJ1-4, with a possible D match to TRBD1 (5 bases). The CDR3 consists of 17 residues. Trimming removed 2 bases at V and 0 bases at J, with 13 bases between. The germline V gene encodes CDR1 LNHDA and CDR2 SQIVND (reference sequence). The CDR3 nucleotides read TGTGCCAGTAGTATACCGCTCACAGGAGCAACTAATGAAAAACTGTTTTTT. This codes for CASSIPLTGATNEKLFF.

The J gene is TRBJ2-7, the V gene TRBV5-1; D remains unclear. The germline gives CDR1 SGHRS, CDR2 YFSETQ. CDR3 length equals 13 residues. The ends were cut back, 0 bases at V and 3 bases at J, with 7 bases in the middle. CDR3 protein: CASSLAEYYEQYF. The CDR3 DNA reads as TGCGCCAGCAGCTTGGCAGAATACTACGAGCAGTACTTC.

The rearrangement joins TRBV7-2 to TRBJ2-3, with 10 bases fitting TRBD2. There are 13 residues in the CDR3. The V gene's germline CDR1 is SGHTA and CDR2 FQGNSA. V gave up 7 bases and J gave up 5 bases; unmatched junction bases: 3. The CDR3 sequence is CASTASGRDTQYF. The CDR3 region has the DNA TGTGCCAGCACGGCTAGCGGGAGAGATACGCAGTATTTT.

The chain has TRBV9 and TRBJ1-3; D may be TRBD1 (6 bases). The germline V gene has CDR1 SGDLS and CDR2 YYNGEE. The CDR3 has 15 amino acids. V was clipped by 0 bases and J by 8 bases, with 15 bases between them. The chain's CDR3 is CASSVDGGHGDTIYF. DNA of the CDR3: TGTGCCAGCAGCGTAGATGGGGGACACGGGGACACCATATATTTT.

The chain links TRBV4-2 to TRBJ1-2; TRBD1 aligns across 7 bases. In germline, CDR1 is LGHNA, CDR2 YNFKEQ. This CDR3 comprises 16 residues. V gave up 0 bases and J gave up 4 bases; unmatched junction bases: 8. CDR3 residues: CASSQDQGGTVYGYTF. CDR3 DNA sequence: TGTGCCAGCAGCCAAGATCAAGGGGGGACAGTCTATGGCTACACCTTC.

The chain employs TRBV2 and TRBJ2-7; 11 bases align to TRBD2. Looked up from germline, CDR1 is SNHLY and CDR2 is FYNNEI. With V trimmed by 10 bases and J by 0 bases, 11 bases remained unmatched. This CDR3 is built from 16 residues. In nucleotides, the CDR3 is TGTGCCATCTCGACTAGCGGGACCTACAGCTCCTACGAGCAGTACTTC. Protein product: CAISTSGTYSSYEQYF.

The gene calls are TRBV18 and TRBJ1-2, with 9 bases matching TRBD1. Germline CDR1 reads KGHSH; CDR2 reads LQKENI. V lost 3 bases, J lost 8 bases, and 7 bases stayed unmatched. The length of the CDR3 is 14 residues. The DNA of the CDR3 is TGTGCCAGCTCACCGGTAGGGACAGGGTCGGGCTACACCTTC. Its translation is CASSPVGTGSGYTF.

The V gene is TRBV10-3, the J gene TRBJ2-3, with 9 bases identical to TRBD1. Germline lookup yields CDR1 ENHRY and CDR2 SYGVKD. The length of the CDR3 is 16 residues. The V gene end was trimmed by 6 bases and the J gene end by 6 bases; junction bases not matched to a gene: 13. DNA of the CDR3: TGTGCCATCAGGACAGGGACAGGGACCTCGGGGGATACGCAGTATTTT. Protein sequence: CAIRTGTGTSGDTQYF.

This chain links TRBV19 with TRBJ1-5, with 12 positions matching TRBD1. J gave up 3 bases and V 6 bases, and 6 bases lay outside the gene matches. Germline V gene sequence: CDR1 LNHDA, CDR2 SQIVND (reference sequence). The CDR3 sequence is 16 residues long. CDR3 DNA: TGTGCCAGTAGGGATCCGGGACAGGGGGCCAATCAGCCCCAGCATTTT. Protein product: CASRDPGQGANQPQHF.

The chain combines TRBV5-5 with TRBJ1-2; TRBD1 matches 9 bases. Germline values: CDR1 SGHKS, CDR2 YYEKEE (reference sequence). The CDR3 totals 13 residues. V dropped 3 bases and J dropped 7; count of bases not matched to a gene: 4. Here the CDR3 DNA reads TGTGCCAGCAGCTCCACAGGGGGCGTTGGCTACACCTTC. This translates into CASSSTGGVGYTF.

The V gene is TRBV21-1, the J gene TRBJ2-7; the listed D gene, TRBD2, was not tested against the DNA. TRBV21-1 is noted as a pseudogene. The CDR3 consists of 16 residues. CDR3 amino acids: CASSLRLAGATYEQYF. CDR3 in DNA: TGTGCCAGCAGCCTCCGACTAGCGGGAGCTACCTACGAGCAGTACTTC.

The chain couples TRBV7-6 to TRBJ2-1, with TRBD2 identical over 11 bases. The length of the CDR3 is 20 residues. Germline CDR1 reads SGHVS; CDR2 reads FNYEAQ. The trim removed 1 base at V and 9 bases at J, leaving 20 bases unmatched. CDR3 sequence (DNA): TGTGCCAGCAGCTTAGTTTATCGGGCTAGCGGGAGGCCCAGGGTGTTTGAGCAGTTCTTC. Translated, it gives CASSLVYRASGRPRVFEQFF.

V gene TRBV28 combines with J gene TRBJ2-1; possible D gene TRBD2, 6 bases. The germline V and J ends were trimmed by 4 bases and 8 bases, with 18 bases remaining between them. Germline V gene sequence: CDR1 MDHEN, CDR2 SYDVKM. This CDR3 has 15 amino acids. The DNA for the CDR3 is TGTGCCAGCAGTTCCCCCGGGGCGGGAAGGGATGAGCAGTTCTTC. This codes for CASSSPGAGRDEQFF.

Here the CDR3 reads CAWSVEEQYF. Here the CDR3 DNA reads TGTGCCTGGAGTGTGGAAGAGCAGTACTTC. This rearrangement joins TRBV30 to TRBJ2-7; D unclear. V lost 0 bases, J lost 7 bases, and 4 bases lay in between. The CDR3 covers 10 residues. Germline CDR1 is GTSNPN and CDR2 is SVGIG (reference sequence).

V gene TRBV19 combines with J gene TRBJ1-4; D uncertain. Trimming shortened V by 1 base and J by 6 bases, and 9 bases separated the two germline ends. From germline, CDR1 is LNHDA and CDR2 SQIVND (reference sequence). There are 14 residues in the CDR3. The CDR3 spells CASSIVFSDEKLFF. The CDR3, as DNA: TGTGCCAGTAGTATAGTTTTTTCGGATGAAAAACTGTTTTTT.

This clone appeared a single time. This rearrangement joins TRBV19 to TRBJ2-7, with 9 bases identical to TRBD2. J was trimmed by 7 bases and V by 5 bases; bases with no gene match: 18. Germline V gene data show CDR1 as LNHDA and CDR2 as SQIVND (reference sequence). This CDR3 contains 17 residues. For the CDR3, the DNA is TGTGCCAGTAGTCCCAATTTAGCGGGAGAGGCCCTGGGGGAGCAGTACTTC. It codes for CASSPNLAGEALGEQYF.

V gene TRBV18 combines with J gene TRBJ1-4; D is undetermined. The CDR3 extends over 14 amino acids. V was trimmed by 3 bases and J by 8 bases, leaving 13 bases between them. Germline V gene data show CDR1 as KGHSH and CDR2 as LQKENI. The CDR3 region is CASSPVPVGEKLFF. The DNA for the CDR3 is TGTGCCAGCTCACCTGTTCCCGTTGGGGAAAAACTGTTTTTT.

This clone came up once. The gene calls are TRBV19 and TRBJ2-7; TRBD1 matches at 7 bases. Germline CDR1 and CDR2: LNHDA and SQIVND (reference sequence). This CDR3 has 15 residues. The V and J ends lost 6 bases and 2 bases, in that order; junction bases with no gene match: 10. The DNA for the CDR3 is TGTGCCAGTAGACTCACAGGGGCAAGGGCCTACGAGCAGTACTTC. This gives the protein CASRLTGARAYEQYF.